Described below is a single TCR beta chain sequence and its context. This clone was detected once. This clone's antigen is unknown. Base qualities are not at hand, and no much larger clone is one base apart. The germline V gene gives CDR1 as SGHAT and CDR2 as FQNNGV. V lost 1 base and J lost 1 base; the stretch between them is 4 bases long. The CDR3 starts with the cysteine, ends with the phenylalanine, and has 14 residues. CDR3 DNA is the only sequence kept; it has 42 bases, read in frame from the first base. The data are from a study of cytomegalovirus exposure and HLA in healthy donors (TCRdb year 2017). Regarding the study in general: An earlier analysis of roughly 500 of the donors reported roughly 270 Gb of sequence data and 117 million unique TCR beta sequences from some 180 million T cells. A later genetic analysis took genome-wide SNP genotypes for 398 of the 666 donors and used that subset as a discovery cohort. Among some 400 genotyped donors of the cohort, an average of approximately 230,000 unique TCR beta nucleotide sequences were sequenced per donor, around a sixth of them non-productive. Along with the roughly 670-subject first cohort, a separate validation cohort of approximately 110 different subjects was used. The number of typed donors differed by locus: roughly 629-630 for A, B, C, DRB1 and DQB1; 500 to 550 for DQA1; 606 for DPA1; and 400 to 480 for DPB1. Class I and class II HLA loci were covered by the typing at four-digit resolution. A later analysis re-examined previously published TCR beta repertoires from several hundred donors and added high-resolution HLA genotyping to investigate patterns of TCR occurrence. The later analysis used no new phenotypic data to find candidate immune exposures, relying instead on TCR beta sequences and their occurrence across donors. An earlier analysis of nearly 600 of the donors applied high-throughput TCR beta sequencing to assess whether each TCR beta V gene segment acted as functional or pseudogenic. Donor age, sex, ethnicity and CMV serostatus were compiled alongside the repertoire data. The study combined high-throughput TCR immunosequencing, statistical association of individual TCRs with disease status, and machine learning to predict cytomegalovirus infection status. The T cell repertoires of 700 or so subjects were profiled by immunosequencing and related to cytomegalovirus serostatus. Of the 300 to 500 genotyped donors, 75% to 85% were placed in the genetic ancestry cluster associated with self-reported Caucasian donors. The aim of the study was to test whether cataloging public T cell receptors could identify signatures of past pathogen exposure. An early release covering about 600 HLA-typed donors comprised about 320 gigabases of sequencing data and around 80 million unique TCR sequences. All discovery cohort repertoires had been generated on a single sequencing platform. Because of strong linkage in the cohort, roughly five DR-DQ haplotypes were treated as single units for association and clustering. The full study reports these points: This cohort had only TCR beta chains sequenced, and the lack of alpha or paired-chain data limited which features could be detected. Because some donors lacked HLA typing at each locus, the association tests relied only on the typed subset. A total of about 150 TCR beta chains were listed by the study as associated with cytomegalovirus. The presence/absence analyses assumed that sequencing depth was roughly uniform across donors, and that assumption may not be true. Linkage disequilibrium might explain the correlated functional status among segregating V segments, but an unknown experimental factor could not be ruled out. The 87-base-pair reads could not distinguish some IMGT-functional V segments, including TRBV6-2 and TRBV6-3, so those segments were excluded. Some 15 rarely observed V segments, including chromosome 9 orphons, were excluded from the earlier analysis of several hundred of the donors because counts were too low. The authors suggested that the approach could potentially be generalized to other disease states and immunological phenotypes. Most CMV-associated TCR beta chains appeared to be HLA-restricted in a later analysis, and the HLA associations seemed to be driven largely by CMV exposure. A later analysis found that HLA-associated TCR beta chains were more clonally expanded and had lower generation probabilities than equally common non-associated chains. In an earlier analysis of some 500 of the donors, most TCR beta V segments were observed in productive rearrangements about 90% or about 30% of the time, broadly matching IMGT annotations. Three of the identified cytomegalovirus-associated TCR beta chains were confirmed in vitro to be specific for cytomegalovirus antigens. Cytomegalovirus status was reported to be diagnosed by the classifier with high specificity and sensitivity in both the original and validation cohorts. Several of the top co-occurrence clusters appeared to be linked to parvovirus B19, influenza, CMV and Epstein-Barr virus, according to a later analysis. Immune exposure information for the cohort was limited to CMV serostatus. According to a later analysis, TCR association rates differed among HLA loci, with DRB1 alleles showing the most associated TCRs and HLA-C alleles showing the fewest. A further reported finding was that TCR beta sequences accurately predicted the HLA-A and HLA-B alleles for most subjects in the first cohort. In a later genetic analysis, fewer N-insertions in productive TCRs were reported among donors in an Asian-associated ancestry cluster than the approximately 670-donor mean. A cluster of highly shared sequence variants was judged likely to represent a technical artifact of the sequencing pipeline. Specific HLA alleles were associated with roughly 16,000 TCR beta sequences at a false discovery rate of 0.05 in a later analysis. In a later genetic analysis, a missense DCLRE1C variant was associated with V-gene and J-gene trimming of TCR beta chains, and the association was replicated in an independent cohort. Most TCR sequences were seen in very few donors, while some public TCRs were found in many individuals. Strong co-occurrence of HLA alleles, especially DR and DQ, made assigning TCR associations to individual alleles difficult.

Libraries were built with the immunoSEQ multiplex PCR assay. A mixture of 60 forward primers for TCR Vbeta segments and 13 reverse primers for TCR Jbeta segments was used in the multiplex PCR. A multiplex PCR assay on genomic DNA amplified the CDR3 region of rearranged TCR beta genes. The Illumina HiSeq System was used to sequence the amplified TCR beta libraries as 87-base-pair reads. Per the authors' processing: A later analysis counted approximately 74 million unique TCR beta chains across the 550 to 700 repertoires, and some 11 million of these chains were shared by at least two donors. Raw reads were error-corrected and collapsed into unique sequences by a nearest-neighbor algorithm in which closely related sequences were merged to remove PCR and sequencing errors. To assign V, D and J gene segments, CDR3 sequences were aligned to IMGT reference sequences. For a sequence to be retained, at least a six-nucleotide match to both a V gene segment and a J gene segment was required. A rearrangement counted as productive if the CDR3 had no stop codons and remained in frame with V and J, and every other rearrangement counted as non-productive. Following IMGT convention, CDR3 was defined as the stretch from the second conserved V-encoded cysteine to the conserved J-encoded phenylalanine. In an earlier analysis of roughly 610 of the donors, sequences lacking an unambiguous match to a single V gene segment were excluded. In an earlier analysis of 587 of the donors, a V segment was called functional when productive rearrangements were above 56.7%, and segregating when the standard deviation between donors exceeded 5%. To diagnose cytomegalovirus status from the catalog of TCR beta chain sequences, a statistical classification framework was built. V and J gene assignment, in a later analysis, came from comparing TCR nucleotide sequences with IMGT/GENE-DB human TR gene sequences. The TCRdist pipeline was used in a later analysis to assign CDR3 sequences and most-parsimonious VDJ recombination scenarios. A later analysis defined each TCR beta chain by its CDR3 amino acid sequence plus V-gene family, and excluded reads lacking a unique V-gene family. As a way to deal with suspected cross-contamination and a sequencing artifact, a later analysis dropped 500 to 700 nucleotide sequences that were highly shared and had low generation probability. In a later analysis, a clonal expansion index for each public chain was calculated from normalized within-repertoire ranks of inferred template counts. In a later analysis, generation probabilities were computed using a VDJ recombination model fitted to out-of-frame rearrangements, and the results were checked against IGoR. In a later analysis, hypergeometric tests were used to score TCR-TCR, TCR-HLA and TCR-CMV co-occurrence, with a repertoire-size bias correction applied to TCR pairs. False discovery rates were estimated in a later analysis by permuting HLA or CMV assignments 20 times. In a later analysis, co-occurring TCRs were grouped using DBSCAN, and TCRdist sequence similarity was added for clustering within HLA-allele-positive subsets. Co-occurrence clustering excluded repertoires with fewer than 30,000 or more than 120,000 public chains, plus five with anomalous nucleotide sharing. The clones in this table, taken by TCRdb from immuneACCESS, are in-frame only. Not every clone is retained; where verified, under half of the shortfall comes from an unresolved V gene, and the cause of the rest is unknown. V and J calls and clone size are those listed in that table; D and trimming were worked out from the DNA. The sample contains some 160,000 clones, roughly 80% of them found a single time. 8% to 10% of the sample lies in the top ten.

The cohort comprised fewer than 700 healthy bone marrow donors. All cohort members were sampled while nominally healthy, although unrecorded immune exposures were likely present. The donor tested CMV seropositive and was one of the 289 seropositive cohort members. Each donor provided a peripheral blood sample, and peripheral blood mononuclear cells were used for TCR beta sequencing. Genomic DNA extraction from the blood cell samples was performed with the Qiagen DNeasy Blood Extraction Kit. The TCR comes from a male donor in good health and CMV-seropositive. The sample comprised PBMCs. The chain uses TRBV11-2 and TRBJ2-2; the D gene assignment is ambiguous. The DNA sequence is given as TGTGCCAGCAGCTTAGGACAGAACACCGGGGAGCTGTTTTTT. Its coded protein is CASSLGQNTGELFF.